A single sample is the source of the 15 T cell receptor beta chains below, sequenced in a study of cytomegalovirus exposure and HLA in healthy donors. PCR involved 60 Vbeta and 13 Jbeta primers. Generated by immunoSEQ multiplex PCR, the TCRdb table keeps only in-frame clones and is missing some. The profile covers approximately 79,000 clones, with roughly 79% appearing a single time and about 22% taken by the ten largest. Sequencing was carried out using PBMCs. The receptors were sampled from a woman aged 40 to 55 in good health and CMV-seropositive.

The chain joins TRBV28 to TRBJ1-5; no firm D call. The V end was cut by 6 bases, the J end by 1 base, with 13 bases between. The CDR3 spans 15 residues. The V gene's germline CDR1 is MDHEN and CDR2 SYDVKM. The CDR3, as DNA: TGTGCCAGCAGCCCATTGGGCCGGAGCAATCAGCCCCAGCATTTT. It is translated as CASSPLGRSNQPQHF.

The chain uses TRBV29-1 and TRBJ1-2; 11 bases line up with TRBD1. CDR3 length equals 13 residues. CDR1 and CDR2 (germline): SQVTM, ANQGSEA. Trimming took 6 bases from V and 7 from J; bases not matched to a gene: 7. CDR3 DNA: TGCAGCGTGGGGACAGGGGGTTCCCGTGGCTACACCTTC. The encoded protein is CSVGTGGSRGYTF.

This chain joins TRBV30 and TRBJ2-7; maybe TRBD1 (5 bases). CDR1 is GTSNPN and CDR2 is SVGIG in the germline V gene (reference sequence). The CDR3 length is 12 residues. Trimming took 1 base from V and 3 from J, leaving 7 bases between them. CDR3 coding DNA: TGTGCCTGGAGTGCGCAGGGCTACGAGCAGTACTTC. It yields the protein CAWSAQGYEQYF.

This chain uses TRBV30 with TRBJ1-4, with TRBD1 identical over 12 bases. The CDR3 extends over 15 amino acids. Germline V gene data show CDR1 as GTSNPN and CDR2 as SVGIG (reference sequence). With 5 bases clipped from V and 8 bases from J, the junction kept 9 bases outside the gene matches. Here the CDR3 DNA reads TGTGCCTGGCAACCCGGGACAGGGGGCTACGAAAAACTGTTTTTT. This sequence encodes CAWQPGTGGYEKLFF. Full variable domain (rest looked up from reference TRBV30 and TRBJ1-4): SQTIHQWPATLVQPVGSPLSLECTVEGTSNPNLYWYRQAAGRGLQLLFYSVGIGQISSEVPQNLSASRPQDRQFILSSKKLLLSDSGFYLCAWQPGTGGYEKLFFGSGTQLSVL.

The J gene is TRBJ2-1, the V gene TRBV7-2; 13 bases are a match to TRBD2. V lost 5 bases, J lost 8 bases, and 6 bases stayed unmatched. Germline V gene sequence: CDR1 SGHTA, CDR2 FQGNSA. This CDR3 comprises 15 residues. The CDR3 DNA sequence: TGTGCCAGCAGCCCCGGGACTAGCGGGATCGATGAGCAGTTCTTC. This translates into CASSPGTSGIDEQFF.

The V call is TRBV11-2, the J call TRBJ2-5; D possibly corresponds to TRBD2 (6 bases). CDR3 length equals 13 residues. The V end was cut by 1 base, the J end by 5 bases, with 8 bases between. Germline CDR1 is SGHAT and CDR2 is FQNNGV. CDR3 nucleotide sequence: TGTGCCAGCAGCTTAGTTGGGAGGGAGACCCAGTACTTC. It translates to CASSLVGRETQYF.

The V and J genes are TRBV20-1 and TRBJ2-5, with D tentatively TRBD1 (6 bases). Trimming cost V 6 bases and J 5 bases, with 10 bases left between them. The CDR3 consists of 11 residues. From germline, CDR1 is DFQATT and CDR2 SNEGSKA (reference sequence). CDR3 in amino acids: CSAHREETQYF. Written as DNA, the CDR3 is TGCAGTGCACACAGGGAGGAGACCCAGTACTTC.

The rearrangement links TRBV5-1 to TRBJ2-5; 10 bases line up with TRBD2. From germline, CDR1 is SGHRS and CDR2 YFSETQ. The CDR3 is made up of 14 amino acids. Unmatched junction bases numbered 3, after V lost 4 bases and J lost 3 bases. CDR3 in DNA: TGCGCCAGCAGCCCTAGCGGGAGAAAAGAGACCCAGTACTTC. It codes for CASSPSGRKETQYF.

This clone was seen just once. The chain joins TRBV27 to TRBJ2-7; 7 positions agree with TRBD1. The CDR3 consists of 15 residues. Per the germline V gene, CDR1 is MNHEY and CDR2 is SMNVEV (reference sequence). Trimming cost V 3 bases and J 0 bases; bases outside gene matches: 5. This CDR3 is CASSFDRAPSYEQYF. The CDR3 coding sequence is TGTGCCAGCAGTTTTGACAGGGCTCCCTCCTACGAGCAGTACTTC.

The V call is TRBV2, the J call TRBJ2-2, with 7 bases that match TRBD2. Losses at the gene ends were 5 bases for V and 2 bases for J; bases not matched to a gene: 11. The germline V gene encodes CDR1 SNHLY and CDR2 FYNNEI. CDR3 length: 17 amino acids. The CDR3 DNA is TGTGCCAGCAGTAGGGTTGGCGGGGGAGTCAACACCGGGGAGCTGTTTTTT. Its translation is CASSRVGGGVNTGELFF.

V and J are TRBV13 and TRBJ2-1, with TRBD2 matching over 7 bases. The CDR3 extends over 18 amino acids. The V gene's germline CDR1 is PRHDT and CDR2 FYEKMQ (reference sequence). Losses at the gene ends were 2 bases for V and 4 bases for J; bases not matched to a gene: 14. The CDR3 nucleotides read TGTGCCAGCAGCTTATACGGAGCTCGGGGAGGGCCATACAATGAGCAGTTCTTC. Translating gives CASSLYGARGGPYNEQFF.

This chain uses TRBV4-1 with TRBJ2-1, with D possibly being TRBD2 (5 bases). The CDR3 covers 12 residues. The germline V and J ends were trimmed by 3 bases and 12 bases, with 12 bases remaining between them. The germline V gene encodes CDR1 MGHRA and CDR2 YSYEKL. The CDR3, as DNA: TGCGCCAGCAGCCACCCCAGAGGGCGGCAGTTCTTC. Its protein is CASSHPRGRQFF.

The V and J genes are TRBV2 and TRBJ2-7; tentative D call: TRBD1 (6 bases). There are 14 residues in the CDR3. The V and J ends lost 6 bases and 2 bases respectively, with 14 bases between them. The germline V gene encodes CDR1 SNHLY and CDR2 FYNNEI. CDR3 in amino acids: CASRSGTLTYEQYF. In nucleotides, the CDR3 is TGTGCCAGCAGATCCGGGACACTGACCTACGAGCAGTACTTC.

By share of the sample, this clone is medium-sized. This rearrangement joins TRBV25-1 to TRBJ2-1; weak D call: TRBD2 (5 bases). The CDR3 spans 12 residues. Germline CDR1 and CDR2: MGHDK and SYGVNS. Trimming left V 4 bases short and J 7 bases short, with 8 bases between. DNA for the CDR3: TGTGCCAGCAGTGCAGCGGTGAATGAGCAGTTCTTC. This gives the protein CASSAAVNEQFF.

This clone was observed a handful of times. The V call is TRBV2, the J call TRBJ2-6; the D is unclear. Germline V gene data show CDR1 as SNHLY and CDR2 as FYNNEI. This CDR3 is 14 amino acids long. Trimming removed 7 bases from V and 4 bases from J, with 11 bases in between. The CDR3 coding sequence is TGTGCCAGCACCGACACTGCCGGGGCCAACGTCCTGACTTTC. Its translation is CASTDTAGANVLTF.